The 3 T cell receptor beta chains below were found in one sample sequenced in a study of persistence of HIV-infected CD4 T cells. An overlapping HIV-1 Gag peptide pool stimulated these cells at 0.95 to 1 ug/peptide/mL. CD40L-negative CD69-negative CD45RO-high memory CD4+ T cells were sorted as populations depleted of antigen-responding cells. The antigens these receptors bind are not known. The libraries were made with immunoSEQ version 4 in survey mode. Measured with immunoSEQ multiplex PCR; TCRdb has only the in-frame clones, and not every one. The sample includes about 36,000 clones, roughly 84% of them seen just once. The source was cultured CD4+ T cells from PBMCs, collected from a patient who received antiretroviral therapy. These receptors all come from an adult with HIV. The donor label of this sample is uncertain.

This chain uses TRBV4-2 with TRBJ1-4, with D possibly matching TRBD1 (5 bases). Per the germline V gene, CDR1 is LGHNA and CDR2 is YNFKEQ. The CDR3 runs to 16 residues. Deletions cut 0 bases from V and 4 bases from J, with 12 bases between. CDR3 DNA: TGTGCCAGCAGCCAAGATTCGAGACAGCATAATGAAAAACTGTTTTTT. This codes for CASSQDSRQHNEKLFF.

A single count supports this clone. The chain uses TRBV2 and TRBJ1-1, with D hard to call. This CDR3 is built from 13 residues. Deletions cut 6 bases from V and 2 bases from J, with 10 bases between. The V gene's germline CDR1 is SNHLY and CDR2 FYNNEI. CDR3 amino acids: CASRPGPNTEAFF. CDR3 DNA sequence: TGTGCCAGCAGACCCGGGCCTAACACTGAAGCTTTCTTT.

This chain uses TRBV4-1 with TRBJ2-7; a weak D match, TRBD1 (5 bases). Per the germline V gene, CDR1 is MGHRA and CDR2 is YSYEKL. The V gene lost 5 bases and the J gene lost 5 bases, with 25 bases spanning the gap. The CDR3 consists of 17 residues. This CDR3 reads CASSDRAWVDNRDEQYF. The CDR3 region has the DNA TGCGCCAGCAGCGACAGAGCTTGGGTGGACAACCGCGACGAGCAGTACTTC.